This entry features one T cell receptor (beta chain) sequence. This sample also contains other DNA sequences that code for the same CDR3. This entry comes from a study of blood T cell repertoires in COVID-19. Turning to the study itself: The study drew acute and convalescent COVID-19 samples from the United States, Italy and Spain. PBMCs, B-cell-depleted T cells, or T cells were the source of the cDNA or gDNA that made up the material.

Original methodology: It was from reference gene primer amplification that nucleated cell counts were estimated. Generated by immunoSEQ multiplex PCR, the TCRdb table keeps only in-frame clones and is missing some. V, J and clone size reflect that table, while D and trimming were determined from the DNA. Of 150,000 or so clones detected, around 78% appear once; the ten largest clones hold roughly 1.5%. Deletions cut 7 bases from V and 0 bases from J, with 12 bases between. The CDR3 loop spans 14 amino acids. Germline V gene lookup returns CDR1 MNHEY and CDR2 SVGAGI. The chain couples TRBV6-5 to TRBJ1-1; a possible D gene is TRBD1 (6 bases). The sequenced sample consisted of peripheral blood. The TCR was taken from a man older than 75 with acute or convalescent COVID-19. The DNA of the CDR3 is TGTGCCAGCACCGACAGGCTTTTGAACACTGAAGCTTTCTTT. It translates to CASTDRLLNTEAFF.